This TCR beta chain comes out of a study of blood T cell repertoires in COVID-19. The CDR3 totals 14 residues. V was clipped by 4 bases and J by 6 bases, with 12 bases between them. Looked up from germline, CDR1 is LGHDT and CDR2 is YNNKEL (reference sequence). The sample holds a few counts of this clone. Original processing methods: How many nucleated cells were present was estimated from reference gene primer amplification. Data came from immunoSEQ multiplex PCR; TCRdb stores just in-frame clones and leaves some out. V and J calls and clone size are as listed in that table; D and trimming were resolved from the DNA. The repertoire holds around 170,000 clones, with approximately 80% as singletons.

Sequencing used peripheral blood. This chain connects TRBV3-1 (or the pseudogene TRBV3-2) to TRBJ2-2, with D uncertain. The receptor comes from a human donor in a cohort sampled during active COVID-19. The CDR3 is CASSPTQNPGELFF. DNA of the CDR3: TGTGCCAGCAGCCCTACACAGAATCCCGGGGAGCTGTTTTTT.